This entry lists 20 T cell receptor beta chains sequenced from one sample in a study of T-cell reconstitution after alpha-beta-depleted transplantation in children. The TCRbeta library incorporated unique molecular identifiers. TCRdb re-derived calls from the PCR reads in MiXCR, one entry per CDR3 protein. The table lists 400,000 to 500,000 distinct CDR3 sequences, approximately 11% of them singletons. Material: PBMCs from the stem cell graft donor, obtained from the stem cell graft. These receptors originate from a human donor who donated a stem cell graft to a child with acute myeloid leukemia.

The genes are TRBV5-1 and TRBJ2-3; 9 nucleotides align to TRBD2. Germline trimming cut 3 bases from V and 2 bases from J; bases unmatched to any gene: 4. The germline gives CDR1 SGHRS, CDR2 YFSETQ. This CDR3 region has 15 residues. CDR3 sequence (DNA): TGCGCCAGCAGCTGGCGACTAGCGGACACAGATACGCAGTATTTT. Protein product: CASSWRLADTDTQYF.

The table lists this clonotype with a few counts. This CDR3 is CSVELGLYNEQFF. CDR3 nucleotide sequence: TGCAGCGTTGAACTCGGCCTCTACAATGAGCAGTTCTTC. The V and J genes are TRBV29-1 and TRBJ2-1; unclear D gene. Germline V gene data show CDR1 as SQVTM and CDR2 as ANQGSEA. The CDR3 is made up of 13 amino acids. Deletions cut 2 bases from V and 3 bases from J, with 8 bases between.

There are a few counts of this clonotype. The chain recombines TRBV10-3 with TRBJ2-7; 9 bases agree with TRBD1. The length of the CDR3 is 15 residues. Germline V gene data show CDR1 as ENHRY and CDR2 as SYGVKD. Germline trimming cut 2 bases from V and 6 bases from J; bases unmatched to any gene: 8. In nucleotides, the CDR3 is TGTGCCATCAGTGAGCCCGGGACAGGGCTCCCCGAGCAGTACTTC. This gives the protein CAISEPGTGLPEQYF.

Concerning this clonotype itself: A junction boundary mismatches the germline segment, possibly from a read error. The V and J genes are TRBV12-3 or TRBV12-4 and TRBJ2-3; D call uncertain. This CDR3 region has 12 residues. CDR3 residues: CASSSSGFRVEF. The CDR3 DNA is TGTGCCAGCAGTTCCTCGGGCTTTCGAGTTGAGTTT.

This clonotype appeared a few times. This chain uses TRBV20-1 with TRBJ2-1; TRBD2 might be the D (6 bases). This CDR3 comprises 15 residues. Germline V gene sequence: CDR1 DFQATT, CDR2 SNEGSKA (reference sequence). Trimming left V 0 bases short and J 0 bases short, with 9 bases between. The CDR3 nucleotides read TGCAGTGCTAGAGATCTAGCGAGCTCCTACAATGAGCAGTTCTTC. The encoded protein is CSARDLASSYNEQFF.

This clonotype has just a few counts. The DNA of the CDR3 is TGTGCCAGAGGAGCGAACACCGGGGAGCTGTTTTTT. Translation: CARGANTGELFF. This rearrangement joins TRBV5-8 to TRBJ2-2; no firm D call. The germline V gene encodes CDR1 SGHTS and CDR2 YDEGEE. CDR3 size: 12 residues. Trimming stripped 8 bases from V and 0 bases from J, with 5 bases between.

This clonotype occurred a few times. This chain links TRBV10-3 with TRBJ2-7; 8 bases align to TRBD1. The V gene end was trimmed by 6 bases and the J gene end by 0 bases; junction bases not matched to a gene: 7. The CDR3 runs to 15 residues. Germline-derived CDR1 and CDR2 are ENHRY and SYGVKD. The CDR3: CAISQDRVPSYEQYV. CDR3 nucleotide sequence: TGTGCCATCAGCCAGGACAGGGTGCCCTCCTACGAGCAGTACGTC.

This rearrangement joins TRBV12-3 or TRBV12-4 to TRBJ2-7; TRBD2 matches at 13 bases. Trimming cost V 6 bases and J 4 bases; bases outside gene matches: 6. This CDR3 is 15 amino acids long. The CDR3 spells CASSLGLAGSYEQYV. Here the CDR3 DNA reads TGTGCCAGCAGCCTGGGACTAGCGGGGTCATACGAGCAGTACGTC.

The chain is built from TRBV25-1 and TRBJ1-1; D possibly corresponds to TRBD1 (6 bases). Trimming left V 5 bases short and J 7 bases short, with 20 bases between. CDR1 is MGHDK and CDR2 is SYGVNS in the germline V gene. The CDR3 spans 15 residues. The CDR3 nucleotides read TGTGCCAGCAGTCACCTGGGGGGGCCCATCAGTGAAGCTTTCTTT. Its translation: CASSHLGGPISEAFF.

This clonotype has at least ten counts. V gene TRBV6-5 combines with J gene TRBJ2-1, with D unclear. Per germline, CDR1 MNHEY and CDR2 SVGAGI. CDR3 length: 15 residues. Deletions cut 3 bases from V and 0 bases from J, with 9 bases between. The CDR3 DNA reads TGTGCCAGCAGTTATTCAGCGAGCTCCTACAATGAGCAGTTCTTC. Protein product: CASSYSASSYNEQFF.

This clonotype was detected only a few times. The V and J genes are TRBV20-1 and TRBJ2-3; TRBD2 matches at 7 bases. Trimming at V came to 6 bases and at J to 2 bases, leaving 11 bases not matched to a gene. CDR3 size: 15 residues. Germline V gene sequence: CDR1 DFQATT, CDR2 SNEGSKA (reference sequence). The CDR3 loop reads CSAGQSGDSTDTQYF. For the CDR3, the DNA is TGCAGTGCGGGCCAAAGCGGGGACTCCACAGATACGCAGTATTTT.

This clonotype appeared a few times. The gene calls are TRBV5-4 and TRBJ1-4, with 9 bases lining up with TRBD1. The CDR3 covers 16 residues. After removal of 4 bases from V and 2 bases from J, the junction contained 6 bases not matched to a gene. The germline gives CDR1 SGHNT, CDR2 YYREEE (reference sequence). CDR3 nucleotides: TGTGCCAGCAGCGCCGGACAGGGGCGGACTAATGAAAAACTGTTTTTT. Translation: CASSAGQGRTNEKLFF.

Note on this clonotype: An end of the junction does not agree with germline; a read error may underlie this. The V gene is TRBV6-2 or TRBV6-3, the J gene TRBJ1-2, with D perhaps TRBD1 (5 bases). The CDR3 runs to 13 residues. CDR1 is MNHEY and CDR2 is SVGEGT in the germline V gene. The CDR3 protein is CASSYRGNYGDTF. The DNA for the CDR3 is TGTGCCAGCAGTTACCGGGGGAACTATGGCGACACCTTC.

This clonotype was seen a few times. This sequence joins TRBV7-2 and TRBJ2-5, with D possibly TRBD1 on 6 matching bases. The germline gives CDR1 SGHTA, CDR2 FQGNSA. The CDR3 has 14 residues. Trimming pared 1 base from V and 5 bases from J, leaving 11 bases between. The CDR3 DNA follows: TGTGCCAGCAGCTTAGTACAGGGCAGTGAGACCCAGTACTTC. It translates to CASSLVQGSETQYF.

This clonotype has only a few counts. This chain connects TRBV15 to TRBJ2-7, with 9 bases identical to TRBD2. Germline V lookup: CDR1 LNHNV, CDR2 YYDKDF (reference sequence). The J segment lost 0 bases and the V segment lost 11 bases, leaving 11 bases of the junction unmatched. The CDR3 extends over 15 amino acids. DNA for the CDR3: TGTGCCTTACCGTCTTTTAGCGGGAGCTCCTACGAGCAGTACTTC. Protein product: CALPSFSGSSYEQYF. The complete variable domain, with remaining parts taken from reference TRBV15 and TRBJ2-7, reads DAMVIQNPRYQVTQFGKPVTLSCSQTLNHNVMYWYQQKSSQAPKLLFHYYDKDFNNEADTPDNFQSRRPNTSFCFLDIRSPGLGDTAMYLCALPSFSGSSYEQYFGPGTRLTVT.

The chain has TRBV29-1 and TRBJ2-5, with D perhaps matching TRBD2 (5 bases). Germline CDR1 and CDR2: SQVTM and ANQGSEA. With 3 bases removed from V and 5 bases from J, the gap between germline ends came to 13 bases. CDR3 length: 13 amino acids. The CDR3 region is CSVDDGVEETQYF. The DNA for the CDR3 is TGCAGCGTTGATGACGGGGTCGAGGAGACCCAGTACTTC.

In this sample, this clonotype turned up a few times. The chain uses TRBV2 and TRBJ1-5; 7 nucleotides line up with TRBD1. The CDR3 sequence is 18 residues long. Germline trimming cut 3 bases from V and 0 bases from J; bases unmatched to any gene: 11. CDR1 and CDR2 from the germline V gene are SNHLY and FYNNEI. Here the CDR3 reads CASSEGTAWARSNQPQHF. CDR3 in DNA: TGTGCCAGCAGTGAGGGGACAGCGTGGGCTCGTAGCAATCAGCCCCAGCATTTT.

This clonotype appeared a few times. The V and J genes are TRBV6-5 and TRBJ2-7, with TRBD1 matching over 10 bases. The CDR3 loop spans 17 amino acids. The germline gives CDR1 MNHEY, CDR2 SVGAGI. V trimming: 0 bases; J trimming: 2 bases; junction bases outside the gene matches: 7. For the CDR3, the DNA is TGTGCCAGCAGTTACTCGACCGTGGGACAGGGGCCCTACGAGCAGTACTTC. Its translation is CASSYSTVGQGPYEQYF.

This clonotype was found a few times. In nucleotides, the CDR3 is TGTGCCAGCAGGTCAACAGGGGGTGGCTACACCTTC. This gives the protein CASRSTGGGYTF. The chain couples TRBV12-3 or TRBV12-4 to TRBJ1-2; the match to TRBD1 covers 8 bases. CDR3 length: 12 amino acids. The V and J ends lost 6 bases and 7 bases, in that order; junction bases with no gene match: 4.

This clonotype showed up just a few times. The genes are TRBV7-2 and TRBJ2-2; D is ambiguous. In germline, CDR1 is SGHTA, CDR2 FQGNSA. The germline V and J ends were trimmed by 5 bases and 7 bases, with 14 bases remaining between them. The CDR3 has 14 amino acids. The CDR3 bases are TGTGCCAGCAGCCCGAGTGGGGTCGGCGGGGAGCTGTTTTTT. The encoded protein is CASSPSGVGGELFF.